This T cell receptor (beta chain) was recorded in a study of identical twins. This clonotype was detected ten times or more. Its antigen is not known. Template switching introduced a universal primer site, and the cDNA bore unique molecular identifiers. TCRdb independently ran MiXCR on the 5' RACE reads; one entry per CDR3 protein. This sample yields fewer than 800,000 distinct CDR3 sequences, of which 7.1% are seen a single time; roughly 1.6% belongs to the top ten. The length of the CDR3 is 15 residues. Trimming left V 3 bases short and J 6 bases short, with 15 bases between. Study-level points and caveats: Modelling approaches yielded underestimates of out-of-frame TCR alpha sharing between monozygotic twins.

The same sample was also used in a study of yellow fever vaccine responses in identical twins.

This chain connects TRBV12-3 or TRBV12-4 to TRBJ2-1; tentative D call: TRBD1 (5 bases). The sequencing sample was made of PBMCs. The receptor was isolated from a woman under 30 in good health. CDR3 nucleotide sequence: TGTGCCAGCAGTTTTTCCCAGGGAAGGCCCAATGAGCAGTTCTTC. Amino acid sequence: CASSFSQGRPNEQFF.